This record concerns one TCR beta chain sequence. No antigen is known for it. The data were taken from a study of shared clonotypes between healthy human individuals. About the study: Researchers assigned three CD4 naive, three CD4 memory, two CD8 naive and one CD8 memory plate to each donor.

Sequencing used immunoSEQ multiplex PCR; TCRdb keeps in-frame clones, though not all of them. The data hold 950,000 to 1,300,000 clones, with around 74% observed a single time. The V segment lost 5 bases and the J segment 4 bases; nucleotides outside the gene matches: 7. Germline CDR1 is SGHTA and CDR2 is FQGTGA. The CDR3 runs to 14 residues. Overall study findings and caveats: The study found approximately 5% of naive CD4 clonotypes shared across several donors.

The chain combines TRBV7-3 with TRBJ1-2; 7 nucleotides match TRBD1. Input material: memory CD4+ T cells sorted from blood. Noted subset: CD45RA-negative fraction. This receptor was identified in a man aged 18 to 29 in good health. CDR3 region: CASSTDRDSYGYTF. The CDR3 DNA follows: TGTGCCAGCAGCACCGACCGGGACAGCTATGGCTACACCTTC.